This T cell receptor (beta chain) stems from a study of vaccination and CD4 T cells after COVID-19. Overall study: Investigators stimulated cells with overlapping spike peptides drawn from SARS-CoV-2, HCoV-NL63, HCoV-OC43 and HCoV-229E. Study-level results: Convalescent participants were relatively few, and none had early post-infection timepoints studied.

As regards this clonotype: What it binds is not known.

Scientists ran DNA taken from cultured CD4+ T cells through the Oncomine TCR Beta short-read assay for sequencing. One entry per CDR3 protein results from TCRdb running MiXCR on the PCR reads. The sample records several thousand distinct CDR3 sequences, approximately 70% being singletons. Indicated treatment: roughly ten-day PBMC culture with coronavirus spike peptide pools or control peptides (ViraFEST assay). CD4+ T-cell collection from the unexposed donor predated the COVID-19 pandemic (2011-2018). Researchers reported culturing around 2 million PBMCs per well with approximately 9.6 IU/ml IL-2 and 8 to 10 ug/ml peptide pools. Sequencing was performed on CD4+ T cells from blood, cultured in vitro. This receptor was obtained from a human donor in good health.

The CDR3: CASSPRDSFLLERGPQHF. The CDR3 DNA is TGTGCCAGCAGCCCCCGGGACAGCTTTCTTCTTGAACGTGGGCCCCAGCATTTT. This chain uses TRBV5-4 with TRBJ1-5, with 7 bases that match TRBD1. Germline V gene data show CDR1 as SGHNT and CDR2 as YYREEE (reference sequence). The J segment lost 9 bases and the V segment lost 4 bases, leaving 22 bases of the junction unmatched. The CDR3 totals 18 residues.